Listed here are 29 T cell receptor beta chains from one sample, sequenced in a study of T cells expressing NK-cell markers. TCRdb re-called the 5' RACE reads and catalogs CDR3 proteins one per entry, DNA excluded. Its clone listing holds some 450,000 distinct CDR3 sequences. Sequencing was performed on blood T cells: a sorted CD56 or NKG2C T cell subset, CD4+ or CD8+ T cells, or bulk PBMC T cells (not recorded which). These receptors were obtained from a woman between 18 and 69 years old in good health.

This chain connects TRBV20-1 to TRBJ2-7; TCRdb reports TRBD1, a call that lacks DNA to check it against. CDR3 length equals 14 residues. Germline V gene sequence: CDR1 DFQATT, CDR2 SNEGSKA (reference sequence). The CDR3: CSARDRGQGYEQYF.

This chain uses TRBV28 with TRBJ2-3. The V gene's germline CDR1 is MDHEN and CDR2 SYDVKM. This CDR3 is 13 amino acids long. The CDR3 loop reads CASNLGSTDTQYF.

This chain links TRBV4-3 with TRBJ2-1; the TCRdb D gene call, TRBD2, has no DNA to confirm it. The CDR3 runs 16 residues. Looked up from germline, CDR1 is LGHNA and CDR2 is YSLEER. The CDR3 is CASSQDGRGGFNEQFF.

CDR3: CSVEDGGELFF. This sequence joins TRBV29-1 and TRBJ2-2. The CDR3 extends over 11 amino acids. Germline CDR1 is SQVTM and CDR2 is ANQGSEA.

V and J are TRBV11-3 and TRBJ2-2; the D gene TCRdb calls, TRBD1, cannot be checked with no DNA. Germline CDR1 SGHNT, CDR2 YENEEA. The CDR3 spans 17 residues. CDR3 region: CASSLDRRGARTGELFF.

This chain uses TRBV7-9 with TRBJ2-7; TCRdb names TRBD2, which stays unverified in the absence of DNA. The CDR3 is 13 residues long. Germline CDR1 SEHNR, CDR2 FQNEAQ (reference sequence). The CDR3 region is CASSDRTGYEQYF.

The V gene is TRBV30, the J gene TRBJ2-1; TCRdb proposes TRBD1, but this gene call is untestable without DNA. Per germline, CDR1 GTSNPN and CDR2 SVGIG (reference sequence). CDR3 length: 16 residues. CDR3 amino acids: CAWSPLTGGRYNEQFF.

This chain joins TRBV25-1 and TRBJ2-6; as DNA is missing, the TRBD1 call by TCRdb cannot be tested. Germline V CDR1 and CDR2: MGHDK, SYGVNS. The CDR3 has 18 residues. This chain's CDR3 is CASSTGTGHNSGANVLTF.

The V call is TRBV18, the J call TRBJ2-7; TCRdb proposes TRBD1, but this gene call is untestable without DNA. Germline CDR1 reads KGHSH; CDR2 reads LQKENI. The CDR3 contains 12 residues. The CDR3 reads CASSPRTDEQYF.

This sequence joins TRBV20-1 and TRBJ2-1; no DNA is available, so the TRBD1 call from TCRdb remains unchecked. The CDR3 covers 13 residues. From germline, CDR1 is DFQATT and CDR2 SNEGSKA (reference sequence). CDR3 loop: CSALGQGWNEQFF.

The CDR3: CATSDLTGGRNTDTQYF. The chain links TRBV24-1 to TRBJ2-3; without DNA, the TCRdb call of TRBD1 cannot be checked. Germline values: CDR1 KGHDR, CDR2 SFDVKD. The CDR3 has 17 residues.

This chain connects TRBV28 to TRBJ1-6; checking the TCRdb D call of TRBD1 is not possible without DNA. The germline V gene encodes CDR1 MDHEN and CDR2 SYDVKM. CDR3 length: 15 residues. The CDR3 protein is CASSFTGVDNSPLHF.

The V call is TRBV12-3 or TRBV12-4, the J call TRBJ2-2; TCRdb returns TRBD2, unconfirmable since there is no DNA. This CDR3 is built from 16 residues. Here the CDR3 reads CASSLHLAGGTGELFF.

The chain uses TRBV7-3 and TRBJ2-3; the TCRdb D gene call, TRBD2, has no DNA to confirm it. Germline CDR1 SGHTA, CDR2 FQGTGA. CDR3 length: 16 amino acids. The CDR3 here is CASSPLAGGPTDTQYF.

This chain joins TRBV27 and TRBJ2-7. The germline CDR1 and CDR2 sequences are MNHEY and SMNVEV (reference sequence). The CDR3 is 15 residues long. This CDR3 is CASSLSGGNFYEQYF.

The chain is built from TRBV5-1 and TRBJ2-1; TCRdb calls TRBD1, which cannot be checked without DNA. CDR1 SGHRS and CDR2 YFSETQ come from the germline V gene. This CDR3 contains 16 residues. CDR3 protein: CASRSGQGGSYNEQFF.

The V gene is TRBV6-2 or TRBV6-3, the J gene TRBJ1-5; TCRdb calls TRBD1, which cannot be checked without DNA. The CDR3 has 15 residues. Germline V gives CDR1 MNHEY, CDR2 SVGEGT. This chain's CDR3 is CASRRGAYSNQPQHF.

The chain is built from TRBV9 and TRBJ1-6. The CDR3 consists of 14 residues. CDR1 is SGDLS, CDR2 YYNGEE, per germline. CDR3 residues: CASSVGLTNSPLHF.

The chain links TRBV15 to TRBJ2-6. The CDR3 covers 18 residues. The germline V gene has CDR1 LNHNV and CDR2 YYDKDF (reference sequence). Here the CDR3 reads CATSRDDDVGSGANVLTF.

The chain carries TRBV7-3 and TRBJ2-3; TCRdb's D call of TRBD2 is untestable without DNA. Germline V gene lookup returns CDR1 SGHTA and CDR2 FQGTGA. This CDR3 spans 15 amino acids. The CDR3 loop is CASSLSEGSSDTQYF.

V and J are TRBV7-2 and TRBJ2-1; TCRdb's D call of TRBD1 is untestable without DNA. This CDR3 has 16 residues. CDR1 is SGHTA, CDR2 FQGNSA, per germline. CDR3 protein: CASSSPGAGKGYEQFF. Full variable domain (rest looked up from reference TRBV7-2 and TRBJ2-1): GAGVSQSPSNKVTEKGKDVELRCDPISGHTALYWYRQSLGQGLEFLIYFQGNSAPDKSGLPSDRFSAERTGGSVSTLTIQRTQQEDSAVYLCASSSPGAGKGYEQFFGPGTRLTVL.

The chain employs TRBV2 and TRBJ2-3; TCRdb outputs TRBD1, but without DNA this stays unchecked. The CDR3 contains 15 residues. Germline lookup yields CDR1 SNHLY and CDR2 FYNNEI. CDR3 region: CASIIQGWLPDTQYF.

The rearrangement joins TRBV7-2 to TRBJ2-3. This CDR3 comprises 15 residues. Germline V gene sequence: CDR1 SGHTA, CDR2 FQGNSA. CDR3 amino acids: CASTPASAGTDTQYF. The full variable domain, in which reference TRBV7-2 and TRBJ2-3 provide the parts outside the CDR3, is GAGVSQSPSNKVTEKGKDVELRCDPISGHTALYWYRQSLGQGLEFLIYFQGNSAPDKSGLPSDRFSAERTGGSVSTLTIQRTQQEDSAVYLCASTPASAGTDTQYFGPGTRLTVL.

The genes are TRBV10-3 and TRBJ2-1; there is no DNA to check the TCRdb D call of TRBD2. The CDR3 spans 15 residues. Germline CDR1 and CDR2: ENHRY and SYGVKD. The CDR3 loop is CAISVGAGNYNEQFF.

This chain joins TRBV28 and TRBJ1-5; TCRdb lists TRBD1, though no DNA is available to test this call. Germline V gene sequence: CDR1 MDHEN, CDR2 SYDVKM. This CDR3 region has 13 residues. This CDR3 is CASKDRVTQPQHF.

The chain uses TRBV6-1 and TRBJ2-1; lacking DNA, the TRBD1 call made by TCRdb goes unchecked. CDR3 length: 15 amino acids. Looked up from germline, CDR1 is MNHNS and CDR2 is SASEGT. The CDR3 loop is CASTTERGPYNEQFF.

The V and J genes are TRBV12-3 or TRBV12-4 and TRBJ1-4; the TRBD1 assignment by TCRdb is unverifiable without DNA. The CDR3 runs to 13 residues. CDR3 in amino acids: CASTGQGDEKLFF.

The chain uses TRBV19 and TRBJ1-5; TCRdb's D gene call, TRBD1, goes unchecked for lack of DNA. Germline V gives CDR1 LNHDA, CDR2 SQIVND (reference sequence). CDR3 length: 16 residues. CDR3 protein: CASSIVSTGYNQPQHF.

The rearrangement joins TRBV6-5 to TRBJ1-2. The CDR3 has 12 residues. CDR1 MNHEY and CDR2 SVGAGI come from the germline V gene. The CDR3 is CASRGFRGGYTF.